The 31 T cell receptor beta chains below come from one sample, sequenced in a study of blood T cell repertoires in COVID-19. This table comes from immunoSEQ multiplex PCR, and its TCRdb copy is limited to in-frame clones, with some not included. The top ten clones hold around 5.3% of a sample with roughly 160,000 clones, about 85% of them seen once. The sequenced sample consisted of PBMCs or T cells enriched from blood (not recorded which). The receptors stem from a woman aged 35 to 49 with acute COVID-19.

The chain is built from TRBV6-1 and TRBJ1-2; a weak D match, TRBD1 (6 bases). Germline assignment: CDR1 MNHNS and CDR2 SASEGT. Trimming took 1 base from V and 8 from J, leaving 20 bases between them. CDR3 length: 16 residues. The CDR3 sequence is CASSEEVSRGSWGYTF. For the CDR3, the DNA is TGTGCCAGCAGTGAAGAGGTCTCCAGGGGATCGTGGGGCTACACCTTC.

The genes are TRBV7-9 and TRBJ2-5; D call uncertain. Germline values: CDR1 SEHNR, CDR2 FQNEAQ (reference sequence). The ends were cut back, 1 base at V and 6 bases at J, with 12 bases in the middle. The CDR3 sequence is 14 residues long. CDR3 bases: TGTGCCAGCAGCTTAGGTATTGGTGAGAAGACCCAGTACTTC. This encodes CASSLGIGEKTQYF.

In nucleotides, the CDR3 is TGCGCCAGCAGCTTGGGCTTCTTGAGCGGGAGGGCCGATGAGCAGTTCTTC. Protein product: CASSLGFLSGRADEQFF. The gene calls are TRBV5-1 and TRBJ2-1, with 10 bases lining up with TRBD2. This CDR3 spans 17 amino acids. The V and J ends lost 0 bases and 8 bases, in that order; junction bases with no gene match: 11. Germline lookup yields CDR1 SGHRS and CDR2 YFSETQ.

As concerns this clone: At one boundary the junction diverges from the germline segment, which might be a read error. V gene TRBV2 combines with J gene TRBJ2-3, with 9 bases identical to TRBD1. This CDR3 has 16 residues. CDR1 SNHLY and CDR2 FYNNEI come from the germline V gene. The CDR3 here is CANSTIPGQGKDTQYF. For the CDR3, the DNA is TGTGCCAACAGTACAATTCCGGGACAGGGTAAAGATACGCAGTATTTT.

V gene TRBV23-1 combines with J gene TRBJ2-7, with TRBD1 identical over 8 bases. TRBV23-1 is treated as an ORF (open reading frame) with a function not yet certain. This CDR3 has 17 residues. Trimming at V came to 3 bases and at J to 0 bases, leaving 10 bases not matched to a gene. Here the CDR3 reads CASSHRPGQEISYEQYF. The DNA of the CDR3 is TGCGCCAGCAGTCACCGACCGGGACAGGAAATCTCCTACGAGCAGTACTTC.

The gene calls are TRBV9 and TRBJ1-6; no clear D. Trimming pared 2 bases from V and 6 bases from J, leaving 9 bases between. Germline V lookup: CDR1 SGDLS, CDR2 YYNGEE. The CDR3 is 14 residues long. CDR3 DNA sequence: TGTGCCAGCAGCGTTGAACAGCCTAATTCACCCCTCCACTTT. Translation: CASSVEQPNSPLHF.

V gene TRBV29-1 combines with J gene TRBJ2-3; a possible D gene is TRBD1 (5 bases). Germline-derived CDR1 and CDR2 are SQVTM and ANQGSEA. V gave up 0 bases and J gave up 2 bases, with 15 bases separating them. CDR3 length equals 16 residues. The DNA of the CDR3 is TGCAGCGTTGAAGAAATGAAAGGGGCGACCACAGATACGCAGTATTTT. This codes for CSVEEMKGATTDTQYF.

CDR3 bases: TGTGCCAGCAGCTTAGGACAGGGGGCCTTCAATGAGCAGTTCTTC. This codes for CASSLGQGAFNEQFF. The chain couples TRBV11-2 to TRBJ2-1, with 10 bases fitting TRBD1. The length of the CDR3 is 15 residues. Looked up from germline, CDR1 is SGHAT and CDR2 is FQNNGV. The V gene end was trimmed by 1 base and the J gene end by 6 bases; junction bases not matched to a gene: 3.

DNA for the CDR3: TGTGCCAGCAGAGGAATTAGCGGGTCTAGCACAGATACGCAGTATTTT. Translating gives CASRGISGSSTDTQYF. This sequence joins TRBV2 and TRBJ2-3; 7 bases are shared with TRBD2. Unmatched junction bases numbered 9, after V lost 6 bases and J lost 0 bases. Germline V gene data show CDR1 as SNHLY and CDR2 as FYNNEI. The CDR3 is made up of 16 amino acids.

The chain is built from TRBV5-1 and TRBJ1-3; 7 nucleotides match TRBD1. The CDR3 length is 17 residues. CDR1 is SGHRS and CDR2 is YFSETQ in the germline V gene. V lost 3 bases and J lost 1; bases outside the gene matches: 10. CDR3 sequence (DNA): TGCGCCAGCAGCTATGGACAGGCGGACGGATCTGGAAACACCATATATTTT. Protein: CASSYGQADGSGNTIYF.

J is TRBJ2-1 and V is TRBV6-5; 13 bases fit TRBD2. Trimming cost V 11 bases and J 7 bases; bases outside gene matches: 8. Germline-derived CDR1 and CDR2 are MNHEY and SVGAGI. The CDR3 totals 14 residues. The chain's CDR3 is CAAGLAGEKNEQFF. CDR3 sequence (DNA): TGTGCCGCCGGACTAGCGGGAGAGAAAAATGAGCAGTTCTTC.

The CDR3 coding sequence is TGTGCCAGCAGTCTCCAGGGAGGAATCACTGAAGCTTTCTTT. The encoded protein is CASSLQGGITEAFF. The genes are TRBV11-2 and TRBJ1-1; perhaps TRBD1 as D (5 bases). V was shortened by 6 bases and J by 4 bases, with 15 bases between the two germline ends. Germline-derived CDR1 and CDR2 are SGHAT and FQNNGV. The CDR3 runs to 14 residues.

V usage is TRBV7-9 and J usage is TRBJ1-2; the match to TRBD1 covers 7 bases. CDR1 and CDR2 from the germline V gene are SEHNR and FQNEAQ (reference sequence). V lost 1 base, J lost 6 bases, and 2 bases stayed unmatched. The CDR3 is 13 residues long. In DNA, the CDR3 is TGTGCCAGCAGCTTAGGGGACAGTGATGGCTACACCTTC. It codes for CASSLGDSDGYTF.

Concerning this clone itself: One end of the junction varies from germline; a read error may be responsible. This rearrangement joins TRBV7-7 to TRBJ1-4, with 8 bases fitting TRBD1. The CDR3 length is 15 residues. CDR1 is SSHAT, CDR2 FNYEAQ, per germline (reference sequence). CDR3 nucleotides: TGTGCTAGCAGCGAAGGGACAGGCGCTAATGAAAAACTGTTTTTT. Translating gives CASSEGTGANEKLFF.

This rearrangement joins TRBV3-1 (or the pseudogene TRBV3-2) to TRBJ2-5, with TRBD2 matching 8 bases. Germline CDR1 LGHDT, CDR2 YNNKEL (reference sequence). The CDR3 is 15 amino acids. V shed 2 bases and J 5 bases; nucleotides not matched to a gene: 7. The CDR3 loop is CASSQRSPGGETQYF. In nucleotides, the CDR3 is TGTGCCAGCAGCCAACGGTCCCCGGGGGGGGAGACCCAGTACTTC.

For this clone: Germline is not matched at one junction end, which may reflect a read error. The chain uses TRBV7-7 and TRBJ2-2; D possibly corresponds to TRBD2 (6 bases). The CDR3 length is 15 residues. Germline CDR1 is SSHAT and CDR2 is FNYEAQ (reference sequence). The CDR3 DNA follows: TGTGCTAGCAGCTTCGGGGGTGCCAGCACCGGGGAGCTGTTTTTT. It yields the protein CASSFGGASTGELFF.

The V and J genes are TRBV5-1 and TRBJ1-2; 9 bases match TRBD1. V was clipped by 3 bases and J by 1 base; unmatched bases: 16. Looked up from germline, CDR1 is SGHRS and CDR2 is YFSETQ. CDR3 length: 19 amino acids. The CDR3 DNA follows: TGCGCCAGCAGCTGGGACAGGGAAAAACCCGGATTCCTTAACTATGGCTACACCTTC. It encodes CASSWDREKPGFLNYGYTF.

This clone was counted once. The chain joins TRBV18 to TRBJ2-5, with D tentatively TRBD2 (6 bases). Per the germline V gene, CDR1 is KGHSH and CDR2 is LQKENI. The CDR3 loop spans 15 amino acids. V shed 4 bases and J shed 4 bases, with 16 bases lying between them. The CDR3, as DNA: TGTGCCAGCTCACTCTTGGGGAGTAGCGGAGAGACCCAGTACTTC. Translating it yields CASSLLGSSGETQYF.

The chain employs TRBV19 and TRBJ1-1; D is unresolved. This CDR3 region has 12 residues. Germline V gene lookup returns CDR1 LNHDA and CDR2 SQIVND (reference sequence). Trimming took 5 bases from V and 4 from J, leaving 8 bases between them. The CDR3 DNA follows: TGTGCCAGTAGTGCGGTCTTCACTGAAGCTTTCTTT. Protein sequence: CASSAVFTEAFF.

This chain links TRBV5-1 with TRBJ2-4, with 7 bases matching TRBD2. V lost 0 bases to trimming and J lost 8 bases; unmatched junction nucleotides: 8. Germline CDR1 reads SGHRS; CDR2 reads YFSETQ. The CDR3 sequence is 15 residues long. The CDR3 sequence: CASSLGSGTRDIQYF. In DNA form, the CDR3 reads TGCGCCAGCAGCTTGGGGAGCGGGACTCGGGACATTCAGTACTTC.

The chain carries TRBV4-1 and TRBJ2-7, with D tentatively TRBD2 (7 bases). The V gene lost 5 bases and the J gene lost 7 bases, with 21 bases spanning the gap. This CDR3 is 15 amino acids long. Per germline, CDR1 MGHRA and CDR2 YSYEKL. Here the CDR3 DNA reads TGCGCCAGCAGCGCAGGGGAGGGATTCGTTCGGGAGCAGTACTTC. Translated: CASSAGEGFVREQYF.

The chain couples TRBV7-8 to TRBJ2-7; perhaps TRBD2 as D (5 bases). The CDR3 extends over 13 amino acids. CDR1 SGHVS and CDR2 FQNEAQ come from the germline V gene. Trimming shortened V by 1 base and J by 7 bases, and 11 bases separated the two germline ends. The CDR3 loop is CASSLVRRGEQYV. The CDR3, as DNA: TGTGCCAGCAGCTTAGTGCGCAGAGGGGAGCAGTACGTC.

This clone showed up just once. The V and J genes are TRBV5-1 and TRBJ2-6; the D gene is possibly TRBD2 (7 bases). The length of the CDR3 is 20 residues. The germline V gene has CDR1 SGHRS and CDR2 YFSETQ. V was clipped by 7 bases and J by 2 bases, with 28 bases between them. CDR3 in amino acids: CASGSRGGDNPFPGANVLTF. CDR3 bases: TGCGCCAGCGGAAGTCGAGGGGGGGACAACCCTTTTCCTGGGGCCAACGTCCTGACTTTC. Full variable domain (outside the CDR3, taken from reference TRBV5-1 and TRBJ2-6): KAGVTQTPRYLIKTRGQQVTLSCSPISGHRSVSWYQQTPGQGLQFLFEYFSETQRNKGNFPGRFSGRQFSNSRSEMNVSTLELGDSALYLCASGSRGGDNPFPGANVLTFGAGSRLTVL.

A word on this clone: Distinct nucleotide sequences in the sample also encode this CDR3. The chain employs TRBV19 and TRBJ1-5; D ambiguous. V lost 3 bases and J 4 bases, leaving 7 bases between the germline ends. In germline, CDR1 is LNHDA, CDR2 SQIVND (reference sequence). This CDR3 is built from 13 residues. In nucleotides, the CDR3 is TGTGCCAGTAGTATCGGAGGTAATCAGCCCCAGCATTTT. Protein: CASSIGGNQPQHF. The full variable domain, its missing parts supplied by reference TRBV19 and TRBJ1-5, is DGGITQSPKYLFRKEGQNVTLSCEQNLNHDAMYWYRQDPGQGLRLIYYSQIVNDFQKGDIAEGYSVSREKKESFPLTVTSAQKNPTAFYLCASSIGGNQPQHFGDGTRLSIL.

The chain carries TRBV10-3 and TRBJ2-3, with TRBD1 matching 12 bases. Trimming cost V 4 bases and J 2 bases; bases outside gene matches: 13. The CDR3 contains 19 residues. Germline CDR1 is ENHRY and CDR2 is SYGVKD. The CDR3 sequence: CAISVRAGQGARHTDTQYF. The CDR3 nucleotides are TGTGCCATCAGTGTTAGAGCGGGACAGGGGGCAAGACACACAGATACGCAGTATTTT.

This clone was found once. The chain couples TRBV5-4 to TRBJ2-5; 8 nucleotides match TRBD1. V trimming: 6 bases; J trimming: 4 bases; junction bases outside the gene matches: 11. Germline CDR1 reads SGHNT; CDR2 reads YYREEE (reference sequence). The length of the CDR3 is 15 residues. CDR3 region: CASNIQDRGPETQYF. DNA of the CDR3: TGTGCCAGCAACATTCAAGACAGGGGACCAGAGACCCAGTACTTC. Combining the CDR3 with reference TRBV5-4 and TRBJ2-5 gives the whole variable domain ETGVTQSPTHLIKTRGQQVTLRCSSQSGHNTVSWYQQALGQGPQFIFQYYREEENGRGNFPPRFSGLQFPNYSSELNVNALELDDSALYLCASNIQDRGPETQYFGPGTRLLVL.

This clone has only one observation. The chain carries TRBV19 and TRBJ2-1; 7 positions agree with TRBD2. CDR1 is LNHDA and CDR2 is SQIVND in the germline V gene (reference sequence). The CDR3 totals 17 residues. The V segment lost 3 bases and the J segment 2 bases; nucleotides outside the gene matches: 10. The CDR3 DNA is TGTGCCAGTAGTATTATTCGGCTAGCGGACACCTACAATGAGCAGTTCTTC. This translates into CASSIIRLADTYNEQFF.

The CDR3 DNA is TGTGCCAGCAGTGATCGGCTAGCGCGCGGGTACGAGCAGTACGTC. It translates to CASSDRLARGYEQYV. The chain links TRBV6-4 to TRBJ2-7, with TRBD2 as a possible D gene (6 bases). This CDR3 is built from 15 residues. Germline V gene data show CDR1 as MRHNA and CDR2 as SNTAGT. The V end lost 3 bases, the J end lost 4 bases, and 16 bases lay between the germline ends.

The chain is built from TRBV24-1 and TRBJ2-7; D unclear. The CDR3 runs 9 residues. Germline CDR1 is KGHDR and CDR2 is SFDVKD. This CDR3 is CEDIVEQYF. The DNA for the CDR3 is TGTGAAGACATCGTTGAGCAGTACTTC.

The chain combines TRBV15 with TRBJ1-2; D uncertain. The CDR3 length is 14 residues. Per the germline V gene, CDR1 is LNHNV and CDR2 is YYDKDF (reference sequence). Between the trimmed V and J ends, which lost 0 bases and 4 bases, there was a span of 9 bases. CDR3 region: CATSREESFYGYTF. CDR3 coding DNA: TGTGCCACCAGCAGAGAAGAGAGCTTCTATGGCTACACCTTC.

The J gene is TRBJ2-2, the V gene TRBV25-1, with D perhaps TRBD1 (6 bases). V lost 1 base and J 6 bases, leaving 12 bases between the germline ends. The CDR3 sequence is 15 residues long. Germline-derived CDR1 and CDR2 are MGHDK and SYGVNS. The CDR3 here is CASSESVQGPGELFF. As DNA, the CDR3 is TGTGCCAGCAGTGAATCGGTACAGGGACCCGGGGAGCTGTTTTTT.